The 22 T cell receptor beta chains below come from one sample, sequenced in a study of blood T cell repertoires in COVID-19. Using immunoSEQ multiplex PCR, the repertoire was profiled, and TCRdb retains in-frame clones only, with some absent. The sample carries 140,000 to 150,000 clones, approximately 78% recorded once. The sample taken for sequencing was peripheral blood. The receptors originated from a human donor with acute or convalescent COVID-19. The donor label of this sample is uncertain.

This clone was observed a handful of times. V usage is TRBV19 and J usage is TRBJ1-2, with 10 positions matching TRBD1. This CDR3 is 13 amino acids long. Germline V CDR1 and CDR2: LNHDA, SQIVND (reference sequence). V shed 8 bases, J shed 6 bases, and the junction held 6 bases outside the gene matches. The CDR3: CASVDRGRDGYTF. CDR3 DNA: TGTGCCAGTGTAGACAGGGGGCGCGATGGCTACACCTTC.

The gene calls are TRBV6-5 and TRBJ1-1; D ambiguous. Germline lookup yields CDR1 MNHEY and CDR2 SVGAGI. This CDR3 is 14 amino acids long. V dropped 7 bases and J dropped 1 base, with 13 bases sitting between them. In nucleotides, the CDR3 is TGTGCCAGCATCAAATGGGAGGAGAACACTGAAGCTTTCTTT. Translated, it gives CASIKWEENTEAFF.

V and J are TRBV25-1 and TRBJ2-7; the D gene is possibly TRBD2 (6 bases). With 2 bases removed from V and 3 bases from J, the gap between germline ends came to 17 bases. The CDR3 is 16 amino acids. Per germline, CDR1 MGHDK and CDR2 SYGVNS. The CDR3 spells CASSEMGEAGSYEQYF. CDR3 nucleotide sequence: TGTGCCAGCAGTGAAATGGGGGAGGCAGGGAGCTACGAGCAGTACTTC.

The chain couples TRBV19 to TRBJ1-2; TRBD1 matches at 7 bases. The CDR3 spans 14 residues. V was clipped by 3 bases and J by 8 bases; unmatched bases: 9. The germline gives CDR1 LNHDA, CDR2 SQIVND (reference sequence). The CDR3 loop is CASSITTGSQGYTF. CDR3 in DNA: TGTGCCAGTAGTATCACGACAGGGTCACAAGGCTACACCTTC.

This chain uses TRBV7-3 with TRBJ2-5; tentative D call: TRBD2 (5 bases). V shed 3 bases and J shed 5 bases, with 10 bases lying between them. Per germline, CDR1 SGHTA and CDR2 FQGTGA. The length of the CDR3 is 13 residues. The CDR3 bases are TGTGCCAGCAGCTTGGGGATAGCGGAGACCCAGTACTTC. Translation gives CASSLGIAETQYF.

The CDR3 is CASSHVGTGTGDTQYF. CDR3 in DNA: TGCGCCAGCAGCCATGTCGGGACAGGGACCGGGGATACGCAGTATTTT. The chain uses TRBV4-1 and TRBJ2-3; 9 bases match TRBD1. CDR1 and CDR2 from the germline V gene are MGHRA and YSYEKL. The V segment lost 3 bases and the J segment 6 bases; nucleotides outside the gene matches: 10. The CDR3 length is 16 residues.

This chain uses TRBV9 with TRBJ1-3, with 8 bases that match TRBD1. This CDR3 comprises 17 residues. Germline CDR1 SGDLS, CDR2 YYNGEE. Trimming took 0 bases from V and 4 from J; bases not matched to a gene: 9. Written as DNA, the CDR3 is TGTGCCAGCAGCGTAGTTGGGCAGGGGGCAGGAGGAAACACCATATATTTT. Translated, it gives CASSVVGQGAGGNTIYF.

The chain has TRBV6-2 or TRBV6-3 and TRBJ2-3; 12 nucleotides align to TRBD2. V trimming: 0 bases; J trimming: 3 bases; junction bases outside the gene matches: 7. Per germline, CDR1 MNHEY and CDR2 SVGEGT. This CDR3 spans 18 amino acids. CDR3: CASSYSGLAGGVTDTQYF. The CDR3 DNA reads as TGTGCCAGCAGTTACTCCGGGCTAGCGGGGGGGGTAACAGATACGCAGTATTTT.

The chain recombines TRBV5-1 with TRBJ1-1; D may be TRBD1 (5 bases). CDR3 length: 15 amino acids. Germline V gene lookup returns CDR1 SGHRS and CDR2 YFSETQ. The ends were cut back, 4 bases at V and 5 bases at J, with 18 bases in the middle. The CDR3 nucleotides are TGCGCCAGCAGCCCGGAGGGGTGGCGGGGGACTGAAGCTTTCTTT. Translation: CASSPEGWRGTEAFF.

The V call is TRBV4-3, the J call TRBJ2-1; no firm D call. The CDR3 contains 16 residues. Germline loops: CDR1 LGHNA, CDR2 YSLEER. V lost 8 bases and J 0 bases, leaving 17 bases between the germline ends. The CDR3 loop is CASSHRVANSYNEQFF. The CDR3 region has the DNA TGCGCCAGCTCGCATCGTGTCGCGAACTCCTACAATGAGCAGTTCTTC.

This clone was counted between two and nine times. This sequence joins TRBV5-6 and TRBJ1-6; tentative D call: TRBD1 (6 bases). V dropped 2 bases and J dropped 7 bases, with 10 bases sitting between them. The CDR3 runs to 14 residues. CDR1 is SGHDT, CDR2 YYEEEE, per germline. The CDR3 DNA sequence: TGTGCCAGCAGCTTAACAGGGACCAATTCACCCCTCCACTTT. The encoded protein is CASSLTGTNSPLHF. The complete variable domain, with remaining parts taken from reference TRBV5-6 and TRBJ1-6, reads DAGVTQSPTHLIKTRGQQVTLRCSPKSGHDTVSWYQQALGQGPQFIFQYYEEEERQRGNFPDRFSGHQFPNYSSELNVNALLLGDSALYLCASSLTGTNSPLHFGNGTRLTVT.

This rearrangement joins TRBV5-4 to TRBJ1-2; D is perhaps TRBD1 (6 bases). The CDR3 covers 13 residues. Between the trimmed V and J ends, which lost 0 bases and 4 bases, there was a span of 7 bases. From germline, CDR1 is SGHNT and CDR2 YYREEE (reference sequence). CDR3 sequence: CASSLDRVYGYTF. In nucleotides, the CDR3 is TGTGCCAGCAGCTTGGACAGGGTCTATGGCTACACCTTC. The full variable domain, in which reference TRBV5-4 and TRBJ1-2 provide the parts outside the CDR3, is ETGVTQSPTHLIKTRGQQVTLRCSSQSGHNTVSWYQQALGQGPQFIFQYYREEENGRGNFPPRFSGLQFPNYSSELNVNALELDDSALYLCASSLDRVYGYTFGSGTRLTVV.

The chain uses TRBV5-4 and TRBJ1-2; D gene ambiguous. Germline lookup yields CDR1 SGHNT and CDR2 YYREEE (reference sequence). V gave up 1 base and J gave up 4 bases, with 11 bases separating them. The CDR3 is made up of 14 amino acids. The CDR3: CASSLPGPFYGYTF. In DNA, the CDR3 is TGTGCCAGCAGCTTGCCCGGTCCTTTCTATGGCTACACCTTC.

The genes are TRBV30 and TRBJ1-3; tentatively, D is TRBD1 (6 bases). The germline V gene has CDR1 GTSNPN and CDR2 SVGIG (reference sequence). This CDR3 spans 15 amino acids. V shed 7 bases and J shed 1 base, with 17 bases lying between them. CDR3 sequence (DNA): TGTGCCTACGATCCAGGGGTGACGTCTGGAAACACCATATATTTT. Residues: CAYDPGVTSGNTIYF.

Only one count was recorded for this clone. The V and J genes are TRBV7-2 and TRBJ1-3; 7 bases map to TRBD1. The CDR3 totals 15 residues. Per germline, CDR1 SGHTA and CDR2 FQGNSA. J was trimmed by 8 bases and V by 2 bases; bases with no gene match: 9. In DNA form, the CDR3 reads TGTGCCAGCAGCTTATCGGGACAGACGGCGGACACCATATATTTT. Translated, it gives CASSLSGQTADTIYF.

The chain employs TRBV18 and TRBJ1-5; D is uncertain. The germline CDR1 and CDR2 sequences are KGHSH and LQKENI. The CDR3 has 13 residues. Between the trimmed V and J ends, which lost 2 bases and 0 bases, there was a span of 2 bases. CDR3 sequence: CASSPYSNQPQHF. In DNA, the CDR3 is TGTGCCAGCTCACCATATAGCAATCAGCCCCAGCATTTT.

V gene TRBV5-1 combines with J gene TRBJ2-1; 7 nucleotides agree with TRBD1. The V gene's germline CDR1 is SGHRS and CDR2 YFSETQ. This CDR3 is 14 amino acids long. Unmatched junction bases numbered 7, after V lost 5 bases and J lost 5 bases. This CDR3 is CASRLIQGNNEQFF. The DNA for the CDR3 is TGCGCCAGCAGGTTAATACAGGGGAACAATGAGCAGTTCTTC.

V gene TRBV4-3 combines with J gene TRBJ1-6, with D hard to call. The CDR3 runs 16 residues. The germline V gene encodes CDR1 LGHNA and CDR2 YSLEER. Trimming shortened V by 0 bases and J by 0 bases, and 6 bases separated the two germline ends. In nucleotides, the CDR3 is TGCGCCAGCAGCCAAGACCGGGACTCCTATAATTCACCCCTCCACTTT. Its protein product is CASSQDRDSYNSPLHF.

The table lists this clone with a few counts. This chain joins TRBV12-5 and TRBJ1-1; a weak D match, TRBD1 (5 bases). CDR3 size: 13 residues. The V gene's germline CDR1 is LGHNT and CDR2 FRNRAP. The V and J ends lost 4 bases and 11 bases respectively, with 17 bases between them. The CDR3, as DNA: TGTGCTAGTGGTTCCCAGGGAGGATTGGTGGCTTTCTTT. This translates into CASGSQGGLVAFF. Based on the CDR3 plus reference TRBV12-5 and TRBJ1-1, the full variable domain is DARVTQTPRHKVTEMGQEVTMRCQPILGHNTVFWYRQTMMQGLELLAYFRNRAPLDDSGMPKDRFSAEMPDATLATLKIQPSEPRDSAVYFCASGSQGGLVAFFGQGTRLTVV.

The chain employs TRBV5-6 and TRBJ2-7, with D possibly TRBD1 on 6 matching bases. The V end lost 1 base, the J end lost 3 bases, and 20 bases lay between the germline ends. Germline loops: CDR1 SGHDT, CDR2 YYEEEE. The CDR3 consists of 17 residues. The CDR3 loop is CASSLTRGQREFYEQYF. The CDR3 region has the DNA TGTGCCAGCAGCTTGACCAGGGGCCAGAGGGAATTCTACGAGCAGTACTTC.

This clone appeared a few times. The chain links TRBV6-2 or TRBV6-3 to TRBJ2-1, with TRBD2 matching over 8 bases. This CDR3 is built from 16 residues. Unmatched junction bases numbered 12, after V lost 5 bases and J lost 6 bases. From germline, CDR1 is MNHEY and CDR2 SVGEGT. CDR3 nucleotides: TGTGCCAGCAGTCAAATAAGCGGGGGTCGACGCAATGAGCAGTTCTTC. Its translation is CASSQISGGRRNEQFF.

The chain links TRBV4-3 to TRBJ1-6; 7 bases align to TRBD1. With 0 bases clipped from V and 7 bases from J, the junction kept 3 bases outside the gene matches. Germline V CDR1 and CDR2: LGHNA, YSLEER. CDR3 length equals 15 residues. CDR3 loop: CASSQERTGNSPLHF. Here the CDR3 DNA reads TGCGCCAGCAGCCAAGAGAGGACAGGAAATTCACCCCTCCACTTT.